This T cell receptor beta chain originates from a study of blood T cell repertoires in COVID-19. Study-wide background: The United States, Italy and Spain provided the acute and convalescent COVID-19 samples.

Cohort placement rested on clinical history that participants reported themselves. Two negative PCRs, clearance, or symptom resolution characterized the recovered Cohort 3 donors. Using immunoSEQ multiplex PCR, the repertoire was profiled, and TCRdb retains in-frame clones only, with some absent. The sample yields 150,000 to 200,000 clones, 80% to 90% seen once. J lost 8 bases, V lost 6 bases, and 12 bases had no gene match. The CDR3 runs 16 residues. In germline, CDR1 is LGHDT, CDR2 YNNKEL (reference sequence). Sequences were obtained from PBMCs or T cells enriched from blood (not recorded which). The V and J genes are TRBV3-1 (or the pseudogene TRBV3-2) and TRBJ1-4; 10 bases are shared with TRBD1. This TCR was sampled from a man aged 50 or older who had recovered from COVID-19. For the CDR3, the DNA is TGTGCCAGCAGACGCGGAAGGGGACAGGGGCAGGAAAAACTGTTTTTT. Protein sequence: CASRRGRGQGQEKLFF.